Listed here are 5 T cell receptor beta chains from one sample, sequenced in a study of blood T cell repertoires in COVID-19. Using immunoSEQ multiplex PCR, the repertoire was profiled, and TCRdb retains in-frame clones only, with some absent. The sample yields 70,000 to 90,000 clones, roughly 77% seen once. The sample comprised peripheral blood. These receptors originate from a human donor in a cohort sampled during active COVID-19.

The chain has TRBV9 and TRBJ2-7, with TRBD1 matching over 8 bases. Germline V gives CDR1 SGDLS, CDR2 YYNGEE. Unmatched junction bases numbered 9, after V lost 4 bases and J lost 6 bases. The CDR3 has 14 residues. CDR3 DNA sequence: TGTGCCAGCAGCACAAAGACAGGGGCCGGCGAGCAGTACTTC. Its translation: CASSTKTGAGEQYF.

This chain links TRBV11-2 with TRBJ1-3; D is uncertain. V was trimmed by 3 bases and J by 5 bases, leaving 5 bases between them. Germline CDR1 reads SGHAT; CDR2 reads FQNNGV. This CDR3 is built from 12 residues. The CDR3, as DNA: TGTGCCAGCAGCTTCCCTCGAAACACCATATATTTT. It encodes CASSFPRNTIYF.

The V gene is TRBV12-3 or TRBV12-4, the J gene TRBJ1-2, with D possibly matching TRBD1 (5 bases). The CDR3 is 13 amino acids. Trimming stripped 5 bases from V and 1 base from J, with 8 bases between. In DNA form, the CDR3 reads TGTGCCAGCAGTCCACAGGATAACTATGGCTACACCTTC. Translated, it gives CASSPQDNYGYTF.

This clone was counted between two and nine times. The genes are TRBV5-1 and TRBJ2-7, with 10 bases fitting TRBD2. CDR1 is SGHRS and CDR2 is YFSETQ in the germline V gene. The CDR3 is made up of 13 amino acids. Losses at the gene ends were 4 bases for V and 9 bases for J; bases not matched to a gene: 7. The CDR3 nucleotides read TGCGCCAGCAGCGAGGGGACTAGCGAGGCGCAGTACTTC. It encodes CASSEGTSEAQYF.

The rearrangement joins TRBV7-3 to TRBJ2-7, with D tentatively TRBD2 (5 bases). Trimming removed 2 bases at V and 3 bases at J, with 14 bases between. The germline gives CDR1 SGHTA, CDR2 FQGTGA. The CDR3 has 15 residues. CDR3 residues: CASSLRAGQYYEQYF. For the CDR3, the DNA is TGTGCCAGCAGCTTACGGGCGGGCCAATACTACGAGCAGTACTTC.